A single T cell receptor beta chain is shown here with its context. Its specificity is not known. Libraries were prepared by immunoSEQ multiplex PCR; TCRdb keeps only in-frame clonotypes and omits some of them. Of more than 550,000 clones in the sample, roughly 72% were seen once. The study separated CD4+ cells into CD45RA+ naive and CD45RA-negative memory subsets. The sample originates from a study of shared clonotypes between healthy human individuals. Points from the study as a whole: Approximately 4.5% was the fraction of naive CD4 clonotypes found shared across four donors. Generation probabilities of non-shared clonotypes were lower (relative to those shared by all four donors).

Sequences were obtained from memory CD4+ T cells sorted from blood. Described subset: CD45RA-negative fraction. The TCR was taken from a woman aged 25 to 39 in good health.

CDR3 sequence (DNA): TGTGCCAGCAGCTTACGGCTAGCGGGAACAGATACGCAGTATTTT. Protein sequence: CASSLRLAGTDTQYF. The chain joins TRBV7-9 to TRBJ2-3; TRBD2 aligns across 9 bases. Germline V gives CDR1 SEHNR, CDR2 FQNEAQ (reference sequence). The length of the CDR3 is 15 residues. The trim removed 2 bases at V and 3 bases at J, leaving 3 bases unmatched.